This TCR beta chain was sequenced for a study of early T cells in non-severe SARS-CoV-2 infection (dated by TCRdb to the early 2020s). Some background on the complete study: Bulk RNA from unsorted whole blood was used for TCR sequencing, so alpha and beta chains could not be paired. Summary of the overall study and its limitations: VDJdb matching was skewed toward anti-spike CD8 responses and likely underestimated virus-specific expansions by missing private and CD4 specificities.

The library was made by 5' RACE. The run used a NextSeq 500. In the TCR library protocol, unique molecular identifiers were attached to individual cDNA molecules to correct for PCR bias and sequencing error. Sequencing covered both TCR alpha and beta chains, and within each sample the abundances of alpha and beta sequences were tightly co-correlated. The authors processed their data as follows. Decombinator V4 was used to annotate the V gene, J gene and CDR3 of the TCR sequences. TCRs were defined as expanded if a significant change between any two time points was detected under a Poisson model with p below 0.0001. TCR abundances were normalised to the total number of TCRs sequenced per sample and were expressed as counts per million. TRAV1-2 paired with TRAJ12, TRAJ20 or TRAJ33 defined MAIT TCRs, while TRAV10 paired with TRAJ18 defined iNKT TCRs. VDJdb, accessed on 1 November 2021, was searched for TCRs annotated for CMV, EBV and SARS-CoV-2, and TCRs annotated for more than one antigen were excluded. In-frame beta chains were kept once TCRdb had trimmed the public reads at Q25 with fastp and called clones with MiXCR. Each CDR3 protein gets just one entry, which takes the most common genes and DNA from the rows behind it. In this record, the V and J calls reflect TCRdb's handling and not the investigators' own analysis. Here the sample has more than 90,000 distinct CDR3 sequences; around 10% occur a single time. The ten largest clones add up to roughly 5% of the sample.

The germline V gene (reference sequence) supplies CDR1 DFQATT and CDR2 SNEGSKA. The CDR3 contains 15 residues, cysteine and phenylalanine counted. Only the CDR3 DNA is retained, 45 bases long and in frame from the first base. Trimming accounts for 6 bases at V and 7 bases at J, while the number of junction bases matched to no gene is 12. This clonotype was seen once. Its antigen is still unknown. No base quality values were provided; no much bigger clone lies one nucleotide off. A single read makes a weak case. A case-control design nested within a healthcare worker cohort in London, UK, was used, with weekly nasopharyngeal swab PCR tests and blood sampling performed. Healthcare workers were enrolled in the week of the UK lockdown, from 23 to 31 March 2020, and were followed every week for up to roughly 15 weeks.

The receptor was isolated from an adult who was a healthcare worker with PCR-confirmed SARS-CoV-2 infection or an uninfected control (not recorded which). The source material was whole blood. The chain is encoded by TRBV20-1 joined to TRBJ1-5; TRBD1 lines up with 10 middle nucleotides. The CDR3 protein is CSARRPGQGRQPQHF. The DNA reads TGCAGTGCCCGACGTCCGGGACAGGGGAGGCAGCCCCAGCATTTT.